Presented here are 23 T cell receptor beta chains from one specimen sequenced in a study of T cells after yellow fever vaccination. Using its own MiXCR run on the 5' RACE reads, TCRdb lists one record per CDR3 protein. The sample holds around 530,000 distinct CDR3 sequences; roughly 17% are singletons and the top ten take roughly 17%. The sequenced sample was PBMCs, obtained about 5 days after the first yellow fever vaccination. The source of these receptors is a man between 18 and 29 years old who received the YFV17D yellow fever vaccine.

The CDR3 DNA sequence: TGTGCCAGCTCATGGGCGGGTGTCACCGGGGAGCTGTTTTTT. The encoded protein is CASSWAGVTGELFF. J is TRBJ2-2 and V is TRBV7-2, with D possibly matching TRBD2 (5 bases). Trimming pared 8 bases from V and 4 bases from J, leaving 14 bases between. This CDR3 has 14 residues. CDR1 SGHTA and CDR2 FQGNSA come from the germline V gene.

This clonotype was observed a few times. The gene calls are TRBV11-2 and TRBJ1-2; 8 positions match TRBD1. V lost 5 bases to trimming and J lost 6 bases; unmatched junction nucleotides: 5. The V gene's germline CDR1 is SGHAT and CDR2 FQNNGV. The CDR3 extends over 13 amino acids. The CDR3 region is CASSHLTGDGYTF. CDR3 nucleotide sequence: TGTGCCAGCAGCCACCTGACAGGGGATGGCTACACCTTC.

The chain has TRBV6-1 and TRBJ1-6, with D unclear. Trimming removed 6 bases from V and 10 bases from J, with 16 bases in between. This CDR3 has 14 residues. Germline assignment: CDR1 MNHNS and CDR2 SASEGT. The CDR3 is CASSQLTENSPLHF. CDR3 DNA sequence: TGTGCCAGCAGCCAACTTACAGAGAACTCACCCCTCCACTTT.

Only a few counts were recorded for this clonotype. CDR3 nucleotide sequence: TGTGCCAGCGCGACCCACAGTGACGGAGGCGAGCAGTACTTC. This encodes CASATHSDGGEQYF. J is TRBJ2-7 and V is TRBV25-1, with TRBD2 as a possible D gene (5 bases). The V gene lost 8 bases and the J gene lost 6 bases, with 20 bases spanning the gap. Germline V lookup: CDR1 MGHDK, CDR2 SYGVNS. The CDR3 spans 14 residues.

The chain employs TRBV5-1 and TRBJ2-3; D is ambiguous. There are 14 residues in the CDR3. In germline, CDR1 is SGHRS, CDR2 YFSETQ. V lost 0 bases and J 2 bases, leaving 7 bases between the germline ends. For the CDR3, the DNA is TGCGCCAGCAGCTTGGACAGCGCCACAGATACGCAGTATTTT. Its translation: CASSLDSATDTQYF.

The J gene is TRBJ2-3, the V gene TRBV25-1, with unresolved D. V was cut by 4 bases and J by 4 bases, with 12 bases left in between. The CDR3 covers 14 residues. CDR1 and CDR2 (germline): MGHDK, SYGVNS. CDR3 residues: CASSVQELPDTQYF. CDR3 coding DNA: TGTGCCAGCAGTGTCCAGGAACTACCAGATACGCAGTATTTT.

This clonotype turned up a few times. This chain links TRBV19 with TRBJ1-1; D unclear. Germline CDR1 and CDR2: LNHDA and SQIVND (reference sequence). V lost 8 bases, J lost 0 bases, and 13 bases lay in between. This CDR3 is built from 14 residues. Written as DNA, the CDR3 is TGTGCCAGTCCGCTCCCGAGATTGAACACTGAAGCTTTCTTT. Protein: CASPLPRLNTEAFF.

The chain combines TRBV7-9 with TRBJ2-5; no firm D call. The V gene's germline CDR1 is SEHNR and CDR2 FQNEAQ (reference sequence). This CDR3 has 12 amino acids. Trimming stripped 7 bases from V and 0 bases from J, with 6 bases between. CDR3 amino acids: CASMGYQETQYF. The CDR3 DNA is TGTGCCAGCATGGGGTACCAAGAGACCCAGTACTTC.

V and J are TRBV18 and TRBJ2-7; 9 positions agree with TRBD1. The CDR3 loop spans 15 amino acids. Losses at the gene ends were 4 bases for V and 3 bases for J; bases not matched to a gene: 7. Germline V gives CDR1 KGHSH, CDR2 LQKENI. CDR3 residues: CASSRPGQGNYEQYF. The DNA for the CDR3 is TGTGCCAGCTCACGACCGGGACAGGGCAACTACGAGCAGTACTTC. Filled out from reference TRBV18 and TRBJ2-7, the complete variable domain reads NAGVMQNPRHLVRRRGQEARLRCSPMKGHSHVYWYRQLPEEGLKFMVYLQKENIIDESGMPKERFSAEFPKEGPSILRIQQVVRGDSAAYFCASSRPGQGNYEQYFGPGTRLTVT.

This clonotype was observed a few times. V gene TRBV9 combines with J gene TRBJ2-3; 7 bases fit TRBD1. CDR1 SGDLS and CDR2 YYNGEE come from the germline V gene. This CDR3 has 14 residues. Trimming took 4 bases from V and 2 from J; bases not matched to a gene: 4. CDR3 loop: CASSSDRATDTQYF. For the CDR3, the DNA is TGTGCCAGCAGCTCCGACAGGGCCACAGATACGCAGTATTTT.

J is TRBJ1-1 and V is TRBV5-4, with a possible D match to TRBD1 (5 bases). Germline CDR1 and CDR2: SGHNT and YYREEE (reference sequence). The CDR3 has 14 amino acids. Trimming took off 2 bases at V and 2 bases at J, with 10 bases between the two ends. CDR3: CASSFGTTNTEAFF. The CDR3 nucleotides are TGTGCCAGCAGCTTTGGGACCACTAACACTGAAGCTTTCTTT. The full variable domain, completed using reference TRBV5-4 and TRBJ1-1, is ETGVTQSPTHLIKTRGQQVTLRCSSQSGHNTVSWYQQALGQGPQFIFQYYREEENGRGNFPPRFSGLQFPNYSSELNVNALELDDSALYLCASSFGTTNTEAFFGQGTRLTVV.

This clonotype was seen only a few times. The CDR3 here is CASSPTSGGALYEQYF. CDR3 DNA: TGCGCCAGCAGCCCCACTAGCGGGGGGGCCCTGTACGAGCAGTACTTC. The V call is TRBV5-1, the J call TRBJ2-7; 13 bases are shared with TRBD2. V dropped 4 bases and J dropped 4; count of bases not matched to a gene: 8. Germline V lookup: CDR1 SGHRS, CDR2 YFSETQ. The CDR3 sequence is 16 residues long.

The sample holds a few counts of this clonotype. CDR3 residues: CATYVSGGPHNEQFF. The CDR3 bases are TGTGCCACCTACGTTAGCGGGGGACCCCACAATGAGCAGTTCTTC. The chain joins TRBV7-9 to TRBJ2-1; TRBD2 agrees at 9 bases. J lost 5 bases, V lost 10 bases, and 12 bases had no gene match. CDR3 size: 15 residues. The germline V gene has CDR1 SEHNR and CDR2 FQNEAQ (reference sequence).

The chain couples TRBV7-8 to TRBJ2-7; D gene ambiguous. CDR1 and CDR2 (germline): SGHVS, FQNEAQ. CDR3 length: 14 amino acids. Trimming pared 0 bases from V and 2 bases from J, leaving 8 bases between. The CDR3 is CASSLALEPYEQYF. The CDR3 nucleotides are TGTGCCAGCAGCTTAGCGCTAGAACCCTACGAGCAGTACTTC.

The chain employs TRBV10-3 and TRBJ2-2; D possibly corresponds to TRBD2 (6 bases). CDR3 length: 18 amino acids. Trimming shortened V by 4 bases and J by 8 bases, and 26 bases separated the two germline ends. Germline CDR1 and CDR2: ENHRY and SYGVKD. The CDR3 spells CAISVRDGRSGPSGELFF. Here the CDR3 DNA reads TGTGCCATCAGTGTGCGGGATGGGCGATCGGGCCCGTCGGGGGAGCTGTTTTTT.

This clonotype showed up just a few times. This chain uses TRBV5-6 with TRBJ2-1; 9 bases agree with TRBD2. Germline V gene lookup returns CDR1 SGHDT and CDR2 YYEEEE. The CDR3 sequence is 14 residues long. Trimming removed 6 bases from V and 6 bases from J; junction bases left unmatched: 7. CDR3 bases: TGTGCCAGCACCTCCGGCGGGGGGGTCAATGAGCAGTTCTTC. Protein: CASTSGGGVNEQFF. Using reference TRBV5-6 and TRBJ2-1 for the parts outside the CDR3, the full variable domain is DAGVTQSPTHLIKTRGQQVTLRCSPKSGHDTVSWYQQALGQGPQFIFQYYEEEERQRGNFPDRFSGHQFPNYSSELNVNALLLGDSALYLCASTSGGGVNEQFFGPGTRLTVL.

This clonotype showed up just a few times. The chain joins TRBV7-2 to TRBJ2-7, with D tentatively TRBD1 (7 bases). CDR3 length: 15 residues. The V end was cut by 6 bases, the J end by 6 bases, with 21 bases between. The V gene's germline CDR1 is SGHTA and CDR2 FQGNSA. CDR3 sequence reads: CASSRRGRRGREQYF. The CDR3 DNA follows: TGTGCCAGCAGTCGAAGGGGGAGGAGGGGGCGCGAGCAGTACTTC. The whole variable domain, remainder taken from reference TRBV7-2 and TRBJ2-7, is GAGVSQSPSNKVTEKGKDVELRCDPISGHTALYWYRQSLGQGLEFLIYFQGNSAPDKSGLPSDRFSAERTGGSVSTLTIQRTQQEDSAVYLCASSRRGRRGREQYFGPGTRLTVT.

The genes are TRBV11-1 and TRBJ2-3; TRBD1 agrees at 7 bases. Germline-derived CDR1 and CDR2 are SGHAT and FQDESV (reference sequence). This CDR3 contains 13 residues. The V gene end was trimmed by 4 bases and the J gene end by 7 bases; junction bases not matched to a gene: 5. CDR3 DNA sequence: TGTGCCAGCAGCTATACAGGGGAGCATACGCAGTATTTT. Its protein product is CASSYTGEHTQYF.

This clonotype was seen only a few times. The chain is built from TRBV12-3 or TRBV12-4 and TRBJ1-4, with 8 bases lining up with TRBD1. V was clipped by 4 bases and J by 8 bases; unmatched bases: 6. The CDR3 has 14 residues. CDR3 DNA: TGTGCCAGCAGTTCGACAGGGGTCCGAGAAAAACTGTTTTTT. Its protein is CASSSTGVREKLFF.

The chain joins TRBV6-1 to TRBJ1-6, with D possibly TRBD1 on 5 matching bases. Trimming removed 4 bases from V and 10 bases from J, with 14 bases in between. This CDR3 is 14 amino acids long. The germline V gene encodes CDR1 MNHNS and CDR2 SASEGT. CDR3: CASSGDPRGSPLHF. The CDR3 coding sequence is TGTGCCAGCAGTGGGGACCCTCGCGGATCACCCCTCCACTTT.

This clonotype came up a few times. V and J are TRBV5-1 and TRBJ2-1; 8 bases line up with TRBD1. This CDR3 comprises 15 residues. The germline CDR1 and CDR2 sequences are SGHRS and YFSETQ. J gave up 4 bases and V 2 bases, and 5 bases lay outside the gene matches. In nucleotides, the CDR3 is TGCGCCAGCAGCTTAGGGGACAGGCCTTACAATGAGCAGTTCTTC. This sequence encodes CASSLGDRPYNEQFF.

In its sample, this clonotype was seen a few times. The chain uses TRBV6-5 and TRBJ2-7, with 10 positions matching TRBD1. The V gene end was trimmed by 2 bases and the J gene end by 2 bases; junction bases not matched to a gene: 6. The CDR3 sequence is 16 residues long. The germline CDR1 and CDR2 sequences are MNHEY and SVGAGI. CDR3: CASSYPQGQGTYEQYF. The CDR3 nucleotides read TGTGCCAGCAGTTACCCGCAGGGACAGGGGACCTACGAGCAGTACTTC.

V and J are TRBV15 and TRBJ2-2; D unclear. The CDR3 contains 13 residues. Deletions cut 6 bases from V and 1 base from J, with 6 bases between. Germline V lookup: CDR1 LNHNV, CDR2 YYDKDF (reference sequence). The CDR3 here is CATSIGNTGELFF. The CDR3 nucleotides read TGTGCCACCAGTATTGGGAACACCGGGGAGCTGTTTTTT.